A single sample gave rise to the 11 T cell receptor beta chains below, sequenced in a study of T cell repertoires in cytomegalovirus infection. In TCRdb, the reads were re-called with MiXCR into one record per CDR3 protein. The table shows 700,000 to 900,000 distinct CDR3 sequences, with almost 30% occurring only once. Antigens of these TCRs are unknown. Sequencing was performed on cultured CD8+ T cells from PBMCs, taken from culture after CMV antigen stimulation. Source of these receptors: a human donor in good health (CMV status not recorded). Some clones in this sample may be carry-over from other donors' samples.

This clonotype was seen at least ten times. This rearrangement joins TRBV7-8 to TRBJ2-3; a weak D match, TRBD2 (6 bases). This CDR3 has 16 residues. CDR1 and CDR2 from the germline V gene are SGHVS and FQNEAQ. V was pared by 4 bases and J by 3 bases, with 17 bases between. The CDR3 spells CASSYQGLDLTDTQYF. The CDR3 DNA reads TGTGCCAGCAGCTACCAGGGACTGGACCTAACAGATACGCAGTATTTT.

The rearrangement uses TRBV4-1 and TRBJ1-2; D gene uncertain. V lost 4 bases and J lost 1, with 13 bases in between. Germline-derived CDR1 and CDR2 are MGHRA and YSYEKL. CDR3 length: 15 residues. The CDR3 here is CASSPPRGNNYGYTF. The CDR3 DNA sequence: TGCGCCAGCAGCCCCCCCCGCGGAAATAACTATGGCTACACCTTC.

This clonotype was seen many times. This chain connects TRBV28 to TRBJ1-2; TRBD1 might be the D (6 bases). CDR1 is MDHEN and CDR2 is SYDVKM in the germline V gene. The CDR3 is 15 residues long. Deletions cut 7 bases from V and 0 bases from J, with 15 bases between. CDR3 loop: CASIRGAGPNYGYTF. CDR3 in DNA: TGTGCCAGCATTCGGGGGGCAGGTCCTAACTATGGCTACACCTTC.

The rearrangement links TRBV29-1 to TRBJ1-3, with no clear D. V lost 4 bases, J lost 0 bases, and 10 bases lay in between. Germline V gene data show CDR1 as SQVTM and CDR2 as ANQGSEA. The CDR3 sequence is 14 residues long. In nucleotides, the CDR3 is TGCAGCGTTGTTGGCCCGTCCTCTGGAAACACCATATATTTT. Translated, it gives CSVVGPSSGNTIYF.

This clonotype was seen only once. The chain couples TRBV19 to TRBJ2-1; weak D call: TRBD1 (6 bases). The CDR3 loop spans 15 amino acids. Germline CDR1 and CDR2: LNHDA and SQIVND (reference sequence). With 6 bases removed from V and 5 bases from J, the gap between germline ends came to 17 bases. The CDR3 DNA reads TGTGCCAGTAGAGTACAGGGTAACCTGGACAATGAGCAGTTCTTC. Protein: CASRVQGNLDNEQFF. Full variable domain (missing parts from reference TRBV19 and TRBJ2-1): DGGITQSPKYLFRKEGQNVTLSCEQNLNHDAMYWYRQDPGQGLRLIYYSQIVNDFQKGDIAEGYSVSREKKESFPLTVTSAQKNPTAFYLCASRVQGNLDNEQFFGPGTRLTVL.

This clonotype was detected a few times. The rearrangement links TRBV7-2 to TRBJ1-6; 9 bases align to TRBD1. V was pared by 6 bases and J by 8 bases, with 8 bases of the junction left unmatched. The CDR3 extends over 15 amino acids. Looked up from germline, CDR1 is SGHTA and CDR2 is FQGNSA. For the CDR3, the DNA is TGTGCCAGCAGGGCTGACAGGGGGGATTATTCACCCCTCCACTTT. Protein: CASRADRGDYSPLHF.

The CDR3 reads CASTFGLGIHEQFF. In nucleotides, the CDR3 is TGTGCCAGCACCTTCGGCTTGGGTATTCATGAGCAGTTCTTC. The chain has TRBV27 and TRBJ2-1, with D unclear. The germline CDR1 and CDR2 sequences are MNHEY and SMNVEV (reference sequence). The CDR3 runs to 14 residues. The germline V and J ends were trimmed by 7 bases and 8 bases, with 18 bases remaining between them.

The rearrangement uses TRBV12-3 or TRBV12-4 and TRBJ1-6, with D possibly being TRBD1 (6 bases). The CDR3 runs to 13 residues. With 3 bases removed from V and 10 bases from J, the gap between germline ends came to 10 bases. Written as DNA, the CDR3 is TGTGCCAGCAGTTTCGCAGGGGAATCACCCCTCCACTTT. Protein: CASSFAGESPLHF.

The V gene is TRBV7-2, the J gene TRBJ2-1; 10 bases align to TRBD1. CDR3 length: 15 amino acids. In germline, CDR1 is SGHTA, CDR2 FQGNSA. V lost 3 bases to trimming and J lost 6 bases; unmatched junction nucleotides: 5. The CDR3 coding sequence is TGTGCCAGCAGCTTCGGGACAGGGGCGCTCAATGAGCAGTTCTTC. Its protein product is CASSFGTGALNEQFF.

This clonotype was seen more than once but under ten times. The chain combines TRBV14 with TRBJ2-1, with 13 bases that match TRBD2. CDR1 is SGHDN and CDR2 is FVKESK in the germline V gene. The CDR3 runs to 21 residues. V was pared by 3 bases and J by 0 bases, with 14 bases of the junction left unmatched. Here the CDR3 DNA reads TGTGCCAGCAGCCACCCCCCCCCGGGACTAGCGGGGATCTACTCCTACAATGAGCAGTTCTTC. It yields the protein CASSHPPPGLAGIYSYNEQFF.

This chain connects TRBV20-1 to TRBJ1-5; no definite D call. The germline CDR1 and CDR2 sequences are DFQATT and SNEGSKA (reference sequence). V was pared by 3 bases and J by 4 bases, with 10 bases between. This CDR3 has 13 residues. CDR3 amino acids: CSASWALNQPQHF. The CDR3 nucleotides are TGCAGTGCTAGCTGGGCCCTTAATCAGCCCCAGCATTTT.